This TCR beta chain was found in a study of OX40 agonist ivuxolimab in advanced cancers. Study in general: The patients' treatment was ivuxolimab, an agonistic anti-OX40 (CD134) antibody. Patients undergoing dose escalation presented with hepatocellular carcinoma, melanoma, renal cell or head and neck cancer.

Prior autoimmune disease or systemic immunosuppression barred patients. This CDR3 contains 15 residues. Trimming removed 0 bases from V and 2 bases from J, with 9 bases in between. Germline V lookup: CDR1 SGHRS, CDR2 YFSETQ. This table comes from immunoSEQ multiplex PCR, and its TCRdb copy is limited to in-frame clones, with some not included. The data show roughly 65,000 clones, roughly nine tenths seen once. This rearrangement joins TRBV5-1 to TRBJ2-1; D is undetermined. This clonotype was obtained from an adult with an advanced solid tumor such as melanoma, head and neck, liver or kidney cancer. The specimen comprised CD4+ or CD8+ T cells sorted from blood, sampled in a trial of the OX40 agonist ivuxolimab. CDR3 nucleotide sequence: TGCGCCAGCAGCTTGGTTCCAGGAACCTACAATGAGCAGTTCTTC. Translating gives CASSLVPGTYNEQFF.